This T cell receptor (beta chain) comes out of a study of spatial heterogeneity in lung cancer (dated by TCRdb to about 2019). Notes on the research overall: Beta-chain transcripts were consistently detected in greater numbers than alpha-chain transcripts, which likely reflects a higher abundance of beta-chain transcripts. TCR transcript counts in tumor regions correlated strongly with a T cell transcriptional module score from matched bulk RNA-seq. TCR alpha and beta repertoires were quantitatively compared across multiple tumor regions, matched nontumor lung and blood in non-small cell lung cancer. Nonsynonymous mutation counts, determined by whole-exome sequencing of tumor tissue, were related to TCR repertoire features. In the raw uncorrected reads, each unique combination of TCR and UMI appeared on average more than ten times. At surgery, around 200 tumor regions, around 64 matched nontumor lung samples and 45 to 60 PBMC samples were TCR-sequenced for both alpha and beta chains. Beyond this particular receptor, the publication reports: Additional single-cell paired TCR alpha and beta sequencing was considered necessary to confirm, at a functional level, the hypothesis that regional TCRs recognize regional mutations. The count of ubiquitous expanded TCRs correlated with the count of ubiquitous nonsynonymous mutations, and the count of regional expanded TCRs correlated with the count of regional nonsynonymous mutations. A correlation was observed between the number of expanded intratumoral alpha and beta TCRs and the tumor nonsynonymous mutation count. Estimated TCR-seq coverage of tumor T cells was only about 7.4% for alpha chains and about 14% for beta chains.

The CDR3 runs 12 amino acids, cysteine and phenylalanine included. Only the CDR3 region is kept as DNA, spanning 36 bases read in frame from base 1. V was cut back by 3 bases and J by 5 bases, leaving a gap of 6 bases between them. CDR1 and CDR2 were assigned from the germline V gene as LGHNT and FRNRAP. In its sample, this clonotype comes out as medium-sized (0.01 to 0.1%). Its specific antigen is unknown. One base away there is no much larger clone; base qualities are not given. Library prep was done by 5' RACE. The data were produced on a NextSeq 500. The TCR library protocol attached a unique molecular identifier to each TCR cDNA molecule to allow correction of PCR and sequencing errors. On the study's bioinformatics: Decombinator tools were used for TCR identification, UMI-based error correction and CDR3 extraction. TCRs above a frequency of 2 per 1,000, corresponding to the top 1% of the tumor frequency distribution, were defined as expanded. Expanded tumor TCRs statistically deemed absent (corrected P<0.05) from at least one tumor region were classed as regional, and all other expanded tumor TCRs were classed as ubiquitous. Renyi diversity was calculated using the R vegan package after each repertoire was subsampled 100 times to 5,000 TCRs. To build CDR3 similarity networks, amino acid triplet string-kernel similarity was used, and CDR3s were connected when their pairwise similarity was above 0.82. TCRdb reanalyzed the raw reads on its own, using fastp at Q25 for trimming and MiXCR for clone calling, and kept in-frame beta chains. Identical CDR3 protein sequences are pooled into one entry, listed with their most common genes and DNA. These V and J calls rely on TCRdb rather than the paper's analysis. The sample contains 7,500 to 10,000 distinct CDR3 sequences, approximately 5.1% of them found a single time. The ten largest clonotypes hold roughly 14% of the sample.

The sample's time point label, in plain terms: sample taken at primary tumor resection. Donors were 72 patients with early-stage, untreated non-small cell lung cancer from the lung TRACERx cohort. Without any cell sorting, TCR sequencing was performed on whole RNA extracted either from tumor and nontumor lung tissue or from cryopreserved PBMC samples. A patient was chosen for TCR sequencing only when enough RNA was available from at least two tumor regions. Before being selected, tumor and adjacent nontumor lung specimens were reviewed by a lung pathologist. The sequence joins TRBV12-5 to TRBJ2-3; the D segment cannot be called with confidence. Sequencing was performed on lung tumor tissue, taken at surgery. The origin of this receptor is a female donor with early-stage non-small cell lung cancer. The DNA reads as follows: TGTGCTAGTGGTTTCCAAGAAGATACGCAGTATTTT. Its coded protein is CASGFQEDTQYF.